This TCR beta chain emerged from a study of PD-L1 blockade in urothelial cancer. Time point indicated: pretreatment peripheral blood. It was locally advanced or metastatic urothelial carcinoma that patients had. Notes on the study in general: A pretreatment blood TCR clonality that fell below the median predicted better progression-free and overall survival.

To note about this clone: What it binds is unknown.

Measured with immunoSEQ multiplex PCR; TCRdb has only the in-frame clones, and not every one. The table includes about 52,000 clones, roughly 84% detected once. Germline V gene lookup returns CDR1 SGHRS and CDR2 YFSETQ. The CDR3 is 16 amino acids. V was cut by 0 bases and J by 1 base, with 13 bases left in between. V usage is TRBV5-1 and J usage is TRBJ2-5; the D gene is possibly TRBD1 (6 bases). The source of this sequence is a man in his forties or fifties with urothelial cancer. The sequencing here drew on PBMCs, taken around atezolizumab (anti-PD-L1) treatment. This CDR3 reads CASSLGSGASQETQYF. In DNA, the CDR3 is TGCGCCAGCAGCTTGGGTTCAGGGGCCAGCCAAGAGACCCAGTACTTC.